This T cell receptor (beta chain) was retrieved from a study of blood T cell repertoires in COVID-19. The assay was immunoSEQ multiplex PCR, and TCRdb's table has in-frame clones only and misses some. The sample holds some 300,000 clones, 89% seen once. Germline V CDR1 and CDR2: LNHDA, SQIVND (reference sequence). Germline trimming cut 9 bases from V and 0 bases from J; bases unmatched to any gene: 13. The CDR3 covers 17 residues. This sequence joins TRBV19 and TRBJ2-3; 9 bases line up with TRBD2. The sequence came from a woman under 40 who had recovered from COVID-19. Sequenced: PBMCs or T cells enriched from blood (not recorded which). DNA for the CDR3: TGTGCCAGCCGAAGCCGCGGGGGGGTAACTAGCACAGATACGCAGTATTTT. Translating gives CASRSRGGVTSTDTQYF.